These 16 T cell receptor beta chains were sequenced from one sample in a study of blood T cell repertoires in COVID-19. Profiled with immunoSEQ multiplex PCR; TCRdb holds only in-frame clones, not every one. The data hold 150,000 to 200,000 clones, with over 75% observed a single time. Sequenced input: PBMCs or T cells enriched from blood (not recorded which). Receptor source: a woman aged 18-30 years who had recovered from COVID-19.

The chain uses TRBV28 and TRBJ1-6; TRBD1 aligns across 7 bases. This CDR3 spans 14 amino acids. The germline CDR1 and CDR2 sequences are MDHEN and SYDVKM. Trimming at V came to 4 bases and at J to 8 bases, leaving 5 bases not matched to a gene. The DNA for the CDR3 is TGTGCCAGCAGTTCGCCGGGACAGCATTCACCCCTCCACTTT. It is translated as CASSSPGQHSPLHF.

A single count supports this clone. Written as DNA, the CDR3 is TGTGCCAGTAGTAGCAGAACAGGGGCTCAGGAGCAGTACTTC. Its protein is CASSSRTGAQEQYF. This chain joins TRBV19 and TRBJ2-7; 7 bases map to TRBD1. V lost 4 bases and J lost 7; bases outside the gene matches: 10. Germline V CDR1 and CDR2: LNHDA, SQIVND (reference sequence). The CDR3 is 14 residues long.

This chain's CDR3 is CASEEGANYNEQFF. The DNA of the CDR3 is TGTGCCAGTGAGGAGGGGGCTAACTACAATGAGCAGTTCTTC. The gene calls are TRBV19 and TRBJ2-1; tentatively, D is TRBD1 (7 bases). This CDR3 region has 14 residues. V lost 8 bases and J lost 3, with 14 bases in between. From germline, CDR1 is LNHDA and CDR2 SQIVND (reference sequence).

DNA of the CDR3: TGTGCCAGAAGCTTTAAGCGGTCCGGGACAGGGGGAATTTGGAACGAGGGTCAGCCCCAGCATTTT. This codes for CARSFKRSGTGGIWNEGQPQHF. The chain is built from TRBV5-3 and TRBJ1-5; TRBD1 aligns across 11 bases. TRBV5-3 is noted as an ORF with a role that remains uncertain. The CDR3 is 22 amino acids. Trimming at V came to 2 bases and at J to 6 bases, leaving 25 bases not matched to a gene.

The chain carries TRBV19 and TRBJ1-2; 11 positions match TRBD1. The CDR3 runs to 17 residues. With 1 base clipped from V and 3 bases from J, the junction kept 7 bases outside the gene matches. The germline V gene has CDR1 LNHDA and CDR2 SQIVND (reference sequence). CDR3 region: CASSIARTGGADYGYTF. CDR3 sequence (DNA): TGTGCCAGTAGTATAGCCCGGACAGGGGGCGCTGACTATGGCTACACCTTC.

The V gene is TRBV28, the J gene TRBJ2-1, with TRBD2 as a possible D gene (6 bases). Trimming removed 4 bases at V and 0 bases at J, with 10 bases between. CDR3 length: 15 amino acids. CDR1 MDHEN and CDR2 SYDVKM come from the germline V gene. CDR3 in amino acids: CASSSRGRSYNEQFF. For the CDR3, the DNA is TGTGCCAGCAGTTCGCGGGGCCGCTCCTACAATGAGCAGTTCTTC.

CDR3 sequence: CAISENQASSYNSPLHF. CDR3 nucleotide sequence: TGTGCCATCAGTGAGAATCAGGCCAGCTCCTATAATTCACCCCTCCACTTT. The chain joins TRBV10-3 to TRBJ1-6, with D unclear. The V and J ends lost 2 bases and 0 bases respectively, with 11 bases between them. Germline CDR1 reads ENHRY; CDR2 reads SYGVKD. CDR3 length: 17 amino acids.

The V call is TRBV6-2 or TRBV6-3, the J call TRBJ2-7; D may be TRBD2 (7 bases). The V end lost 6 bases, the J end lost 0 bases, and 15 bases lay between the germline ends. The CDR3 totals 15 residues. The germline gives CDR1 MNHEY, CDR2 SVGEGT. For the CDR3, the DNA is TGTGCCAGCAGCCTGCTGGCGGGGGCCTCCTACGAGCAGTACTTC. This translates into CASSLLAGASYEQYF.

The chain combines TRBV7-6 with TRBJ1-5, with TRBD1 matching over 7 bases. With 1 base clipped from V and 3 bases from J, the junction kept 18 bases outside the gene matches. This CDR3 spans 20 amino acids. The germline V gene encodes CDR1 SGHVS and CDR2 FNYEAQ. DNA for the CDR3: TGTGCCAGCAGCTTAGTGGAAAACCGGGACAGACCTAGTGACAATCAGCCCCAGCATTTT. Translated: CASSLVENRDRPSDNQPQHF.

This clone was picked up one time. The sample has other DNA sequences that encode this CDR3 too. This chain links TRBV9 with TRBJ1-2; 7 positions agree with TRBD1. Germline-derived CDR1 and CDR2 are SGDLS and YYNGEE. This CDR3 has 13 residues. Losses at the gene ends were 0 bases for V and 5 bases for J; bases not matched to a gene: 1. The CDR3 spells CASSVGQGYGYTF. CDR3 sequence (DNA): TGTGCCAGCAGCGTAGGACAGGGTTATGGCTACACCTTC.

DNA of the CDR3: TGTGCCAGCAGCTTCGGCTCGGGGAACACTGAAGCTTTCTTT. Translated, it gives CASSFGSGNTEAFF. This chain connects TRBV5-5 to TRBJ1-1; unclear D gene. The CDR3 runs 14 residues. Germline V gene lookup returns CDR1 SGHKS and CDR2 YYEKEE (reference sequence). Trimming removed 2 bases at V and 1 base at J, with 9 bases between.

The CDR3 region is CASSVGAGGSSYEQYF. CDR3 in DNA: TGTGCCAGCAGCGTAGGAGCGGGGGGAAGCTCCTACGAGCAGTACTTC. The V gene is TRBV9, the J gene TRBJ2-7, with TRBD2 matching 9 bases. The CDR3 runs to 16 residues. Trimming took 0 bases from V and 0 from J; bases not matched to a gene: 4. Per germline, CDR1 SGDLS and CDR2 YYNGEE.

The V gene is TRBV7-9, the J gene TRBJ1-2, with a tentative D call TRBD1 (5 bases). Per the germline V gene, CDR1 is SEHNR and CDR2 is FQNEAQ (reference sequence). The CDR3 covers 13 residues. V lost 1 base to trimming and J lost 2 bases, with 5 bases between them. The CDR3 spells CASSLGQNYGYTF. DNA for the CDR3: TGTGCCAGCAGCTTAGGACAGAACTATGGCTACACCTTC.

V is TRBV2 and J is TRBJ2-3; 10 bases fit TRBD2. The CDR3 runs to 15 residues. Per germline, CDR1 SNHLY and CDR2 FYNNEI. After removal of 6 bases from V and 0 bases from J, the junction contained 3 bases not matched to a gene. In nucleotides, the CDR3 is TGTGCCAGCAGATTAGCGGGAGGCAGCACAGATACGCAGTATTTT. It is translated as CASRLAGGSTDTQYF.

The rearrangement joins TRBV18 to TRBJ1-1; D uncertain. With 2 bases removed from V and 1 base from J, the gap between germline ends came to 8 bases. This CDR3 region has 14 residues. Germline V gives CDR1 KGHSH, CDR2 LQKENI. The CDR3 spells CASSPSPGNTEAFF. The CDR3 bases are TGTGCCAGCTCACCATCACCGGGGAACACTGAAGCTTTCTTT.

The chain recombines TRBV30 with TRBJ2-1, with 7 bases lining up with TRBD2. This CDR3 is 12 amino acids long. The junction had 13 bases not matched to a gene; V was cut back by 5 bases and J by 15 bases. The germline V gene has CDR1 GTSNPN and CDR2 SVGIG (reference sequence). The CDR3 bases are TGTGCCTGGGACCTCGGGGGGTCTAGTGCGTTCTTC. Encoded protein: CAWDLGGSSAFF.